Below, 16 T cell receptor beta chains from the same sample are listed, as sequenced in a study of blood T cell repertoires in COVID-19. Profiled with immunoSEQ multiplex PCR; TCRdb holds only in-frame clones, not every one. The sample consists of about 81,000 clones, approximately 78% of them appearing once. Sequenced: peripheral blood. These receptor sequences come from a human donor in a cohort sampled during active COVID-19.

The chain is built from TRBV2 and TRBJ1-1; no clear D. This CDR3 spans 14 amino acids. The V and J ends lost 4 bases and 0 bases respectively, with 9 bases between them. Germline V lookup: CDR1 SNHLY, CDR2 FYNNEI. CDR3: CASSVQSMNTEAFF. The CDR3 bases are TGTGCCAGCAGTGTTCAGTCCATGAACACTGAAGCTTTCTTT.

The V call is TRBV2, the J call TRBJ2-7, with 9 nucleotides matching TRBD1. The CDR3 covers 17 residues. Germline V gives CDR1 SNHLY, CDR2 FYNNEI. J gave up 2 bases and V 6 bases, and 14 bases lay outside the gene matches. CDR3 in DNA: TGTGCCAGCAGCTCCGGACAGGGGACCTTACCCACCTACGAGCAGTACTTC. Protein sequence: CASSSGQGTLPTYEQYF.

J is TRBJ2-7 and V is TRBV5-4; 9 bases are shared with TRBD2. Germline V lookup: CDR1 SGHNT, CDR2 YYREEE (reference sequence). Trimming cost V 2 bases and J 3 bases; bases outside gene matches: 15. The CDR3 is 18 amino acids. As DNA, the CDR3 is TGTGCCAGCAGCTTATCGCCTAGCGGGGCCAATCGTGTCTACGAGCAGTACTTC. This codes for CASSLSPSGANRVYEQYF.

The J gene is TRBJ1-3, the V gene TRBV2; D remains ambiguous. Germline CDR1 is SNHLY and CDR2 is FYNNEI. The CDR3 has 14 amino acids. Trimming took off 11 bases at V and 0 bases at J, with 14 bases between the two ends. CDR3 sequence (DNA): TGTGCCGGGGAGGACGCGAGCTCTGGAAACACCATATATTTT. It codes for CAGEDASSGNTIYF. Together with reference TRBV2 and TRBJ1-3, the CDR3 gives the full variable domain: EPEVTQTPSHQVTQMGQEVILRCVPISNHLYFYWYRQILGQKVEFLVSFYNNEISEKSEIFDDQFSVERPDGSNFTLKIRSTKLEDSAMYFCAGEDASSGNTIYFGEGSWLTVV.

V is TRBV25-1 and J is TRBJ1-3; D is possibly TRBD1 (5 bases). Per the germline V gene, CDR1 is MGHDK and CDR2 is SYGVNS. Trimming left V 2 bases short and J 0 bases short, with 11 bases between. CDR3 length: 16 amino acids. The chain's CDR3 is CASSEQGISSGNTIYF. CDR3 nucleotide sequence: TGTGCCAGCAGTGAACAGGGTATAAGCTCTGGAAACACCATATATTTT.

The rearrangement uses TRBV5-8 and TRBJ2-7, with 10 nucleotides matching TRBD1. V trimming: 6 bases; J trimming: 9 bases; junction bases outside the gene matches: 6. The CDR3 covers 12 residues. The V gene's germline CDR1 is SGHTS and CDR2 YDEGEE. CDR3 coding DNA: TGTGCCAGCACCGGGACAGGGGCGGTGCAGTACTTC. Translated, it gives CASTGTGAVQYF. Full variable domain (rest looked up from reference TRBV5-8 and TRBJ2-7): EAGVTQSPTHLIKTRGQQATLRCSPISGHTSVYWYQQALGLGLQFLLWYDEGEERNRGNFPPRFSGRQFPNYSSELNVNALELEDSALYLCASTGTGAVQYFGPGTRLTVT.

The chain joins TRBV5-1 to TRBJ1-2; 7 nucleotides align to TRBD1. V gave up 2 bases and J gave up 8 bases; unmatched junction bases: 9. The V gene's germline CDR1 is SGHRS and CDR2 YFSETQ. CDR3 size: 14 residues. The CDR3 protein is CASSFTGVLGGYTF. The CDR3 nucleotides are TGCGCCAGCAGCTTTACAGGGGTGCTTGGCGGCTACACCTTC.

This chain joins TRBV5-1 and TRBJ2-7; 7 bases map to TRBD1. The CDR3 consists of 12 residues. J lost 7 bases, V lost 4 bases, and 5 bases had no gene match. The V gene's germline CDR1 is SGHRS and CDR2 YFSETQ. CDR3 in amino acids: CASSTDRQEQYF. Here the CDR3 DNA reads TGCGCCAGCAGCACGGACAGGCAGGAGCAGTACTTC. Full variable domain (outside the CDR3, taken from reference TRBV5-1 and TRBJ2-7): KAGVTQTPRYLIKTRGQQVTLSCSPISGHRSVSWYQQTPGQGLQFLFEYFSETQRNKGNFPGRFSGRQFSNSRSEMNVSTLELGDSALYLCASSTDRQEQYFGPGTRLTVT.

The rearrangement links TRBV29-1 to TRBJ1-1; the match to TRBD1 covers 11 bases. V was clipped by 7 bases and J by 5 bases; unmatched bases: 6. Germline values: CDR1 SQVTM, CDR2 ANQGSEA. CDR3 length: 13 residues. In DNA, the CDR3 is TGCAGCGGGACAGGGGGCCCAGGGACTGAAGCTTTCTTT. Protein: CSGTGGPGTEAFF.

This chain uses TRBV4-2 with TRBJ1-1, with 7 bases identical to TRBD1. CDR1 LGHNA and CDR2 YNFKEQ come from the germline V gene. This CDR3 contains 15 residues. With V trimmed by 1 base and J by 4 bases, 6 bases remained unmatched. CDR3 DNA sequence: TGTGCCAGCAGCCAAGGATCTGCAGGGGGCACTGAAGCTTTCTTT. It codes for CASSQGSAGGTEAFF.

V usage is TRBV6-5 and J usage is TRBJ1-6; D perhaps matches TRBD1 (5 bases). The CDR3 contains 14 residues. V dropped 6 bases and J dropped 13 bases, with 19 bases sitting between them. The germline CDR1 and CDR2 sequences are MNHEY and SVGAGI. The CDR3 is CASRPQRQIQPLHF. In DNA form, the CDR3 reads TGTGCCAGCAGACCCCAAAGACAGATCCAGCCCCTCCACTTT.

The CDR3 loop is CASRTSGGNSPLHF. In DNA, the CDR3 is TGTGCCAGCAGAACCTCAGGGGGCAATTCACCCCTCCACTTT. The V and J genes are TRBV7-3 and TRBJ1-6; 8 bases agree with TRBD1. Germline CDR1 and CDR2: SGHTA and FQGTGA. V was clipped by 6 bases and J by 7 bases; unmatched bases: 5. CDR3 length: 14 amino acids.

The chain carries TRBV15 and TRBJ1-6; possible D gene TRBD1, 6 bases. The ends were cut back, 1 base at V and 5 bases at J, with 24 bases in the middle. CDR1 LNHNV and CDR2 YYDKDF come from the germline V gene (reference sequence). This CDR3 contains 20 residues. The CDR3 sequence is CATSRGWGGQASVDNSPLHF. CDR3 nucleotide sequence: TGTGCCACCAGCAGAGGATGGGGGGGGCAAGCGTCCGTAGATAATTCACCCCTCCACTTT.

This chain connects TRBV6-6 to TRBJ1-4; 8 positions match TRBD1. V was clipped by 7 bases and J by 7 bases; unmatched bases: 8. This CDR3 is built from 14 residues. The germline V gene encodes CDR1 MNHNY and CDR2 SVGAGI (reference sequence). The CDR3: CASKTGTGVEKLFF. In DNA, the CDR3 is TGTGCCAGCAAAACCGGGACAGGCGTTGAAAAACTGTTTTTT.

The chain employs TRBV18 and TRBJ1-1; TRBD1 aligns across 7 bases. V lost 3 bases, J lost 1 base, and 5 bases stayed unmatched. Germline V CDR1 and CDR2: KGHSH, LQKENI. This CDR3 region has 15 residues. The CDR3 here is CASSPAWTGNTEAFF. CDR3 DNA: TGTGCCAGCTCACCGGCCTGGACAGGGAACACTGAAGCTTTCTTT. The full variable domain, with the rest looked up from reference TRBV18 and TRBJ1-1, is NAGVMQNPRHLVRRRGQEARLRCSPMKGHSHVYWYRQLPEEGLKFMVYLQKENIIDESGMPKERFSAEFPKEGPSILRIQQVVRGDSAAYFCASSPAWTGNTEAFFGQGTRLTVV.

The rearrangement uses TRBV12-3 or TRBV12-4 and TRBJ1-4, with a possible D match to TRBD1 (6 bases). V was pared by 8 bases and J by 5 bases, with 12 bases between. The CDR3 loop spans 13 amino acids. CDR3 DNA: TGTGCCAGCTCCGGGACACTGAATGAAAAACTGTTTTTT. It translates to CASSGTLNEKLFF.